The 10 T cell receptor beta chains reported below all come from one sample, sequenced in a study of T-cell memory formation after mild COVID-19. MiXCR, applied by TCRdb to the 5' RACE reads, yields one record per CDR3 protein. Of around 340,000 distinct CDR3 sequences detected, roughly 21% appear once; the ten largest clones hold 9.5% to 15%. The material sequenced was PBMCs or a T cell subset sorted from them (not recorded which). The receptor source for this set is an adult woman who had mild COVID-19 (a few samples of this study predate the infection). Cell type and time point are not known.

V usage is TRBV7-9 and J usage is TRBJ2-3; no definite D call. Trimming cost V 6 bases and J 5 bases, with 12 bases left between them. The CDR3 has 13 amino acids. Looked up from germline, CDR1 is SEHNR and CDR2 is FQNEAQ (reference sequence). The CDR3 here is CASRPPALDTQYF. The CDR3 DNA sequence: TGTGCCAGCAGACCACCCGCTCTAGATACGCAGTATTTT.

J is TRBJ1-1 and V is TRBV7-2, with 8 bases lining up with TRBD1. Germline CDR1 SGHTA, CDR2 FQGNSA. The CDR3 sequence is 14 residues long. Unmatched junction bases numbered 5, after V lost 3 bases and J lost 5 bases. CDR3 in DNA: TGTGCCAGCAGCTTCGGACAGGGAGAGACTGAAGCTTTCTTT. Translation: CASSFGQGETEAFF.

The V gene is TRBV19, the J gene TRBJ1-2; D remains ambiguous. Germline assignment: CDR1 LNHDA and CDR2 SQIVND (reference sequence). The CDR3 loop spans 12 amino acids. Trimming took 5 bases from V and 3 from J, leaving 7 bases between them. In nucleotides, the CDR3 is TGTGCCAGTAGTGAAACTTACTATGGCTACACCTTC. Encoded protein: CASSETYYGYTF.

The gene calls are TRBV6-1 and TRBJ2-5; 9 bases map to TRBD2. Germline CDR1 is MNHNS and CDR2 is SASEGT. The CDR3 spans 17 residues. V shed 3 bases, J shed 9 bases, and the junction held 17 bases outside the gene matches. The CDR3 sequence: CASSEVSYAGGPAAQYF. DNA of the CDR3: TGTGCCAGCAGTGAGGTCTCTTACGCGGGAGGGCCGGCGGCCCAGTACTTC.

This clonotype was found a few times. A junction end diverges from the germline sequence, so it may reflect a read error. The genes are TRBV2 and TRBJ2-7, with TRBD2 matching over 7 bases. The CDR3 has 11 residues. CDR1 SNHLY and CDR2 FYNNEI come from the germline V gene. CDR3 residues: CASSLRTLALF. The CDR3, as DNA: TGTGCCAGCAGCCTGAGAACACTAGCGCTCTTC. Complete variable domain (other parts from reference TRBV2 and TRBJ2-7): EPEVTQTPSHQVTQMGQEVILRCVPISNHLYFYWYRQILGQKVEFLVSFYNNEISEKSEIFDDQFSVERPDGSNFTLKIRSTKLEDSAMYFCASSLRTLALFGPGTRLTVT.

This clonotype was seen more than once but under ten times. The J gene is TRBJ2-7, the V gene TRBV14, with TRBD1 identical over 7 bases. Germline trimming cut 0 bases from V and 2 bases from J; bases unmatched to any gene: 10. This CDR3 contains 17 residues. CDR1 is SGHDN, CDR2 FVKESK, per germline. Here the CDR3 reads CASSQERSRGRAYEQYF. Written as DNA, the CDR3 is TGTGCCAGCAGCCAAGAACGCTCAAGGGGGCGCGCCTACGAGCAGTACTTC.

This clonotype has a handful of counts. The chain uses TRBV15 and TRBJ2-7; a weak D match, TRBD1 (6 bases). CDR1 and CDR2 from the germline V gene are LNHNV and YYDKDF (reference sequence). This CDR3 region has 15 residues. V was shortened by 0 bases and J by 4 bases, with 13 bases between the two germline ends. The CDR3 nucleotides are TGTGCCACCAGCAGAGATGCCCAGGGGATTTACGAGCAGTACTTC. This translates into CATSRDAQGIYEQYF.

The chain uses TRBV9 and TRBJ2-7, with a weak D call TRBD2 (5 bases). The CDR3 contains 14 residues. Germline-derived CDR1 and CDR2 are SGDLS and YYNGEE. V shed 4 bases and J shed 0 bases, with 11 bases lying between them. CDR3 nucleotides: TGTGCCAGCAGCCCAAGGACTGTCTCCTACGAGCAGTACTTC. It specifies CASSPRTVSYEQYF. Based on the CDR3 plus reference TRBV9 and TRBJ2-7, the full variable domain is DSGVTQTPKHLITATGQRVTLRCSPRSGDLSVYWYQQSLDQGLQFLIQYYNGEERAKGNILERFSAQQFPDLHSELNLSSLELGDSALYFCASSPRTVSYEQYFGPGTRLTVT.

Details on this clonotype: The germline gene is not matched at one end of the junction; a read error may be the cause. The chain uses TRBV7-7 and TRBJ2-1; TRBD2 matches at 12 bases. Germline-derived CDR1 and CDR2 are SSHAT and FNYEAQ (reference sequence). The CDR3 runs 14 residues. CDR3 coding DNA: TGTGCTAGCAGCTTTATGACTAGCGGGGGTGAGCAGTTCTTC. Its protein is CASSFMTSGGEQFF.

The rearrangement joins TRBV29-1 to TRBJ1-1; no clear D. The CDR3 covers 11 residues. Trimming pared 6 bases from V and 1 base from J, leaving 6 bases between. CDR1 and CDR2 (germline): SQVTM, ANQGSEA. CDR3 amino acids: CSVKENTEAFF. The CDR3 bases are TGCAGCGTGAAAGAGAACACTGAAGCTTTCTTT.